A selection of T cell receptor beta chains follows, all from one sample in a study of T cell repertoires in cytomegalovirus infection. No antigen has been assigned to these receptors. TCRdb called the reads again in MiXCR, with one record for every CDR3 protein. There are about 920,000 distinct CDR3 sequences in the sample; under 40% occur only once, and over 10% lies in the top ten. This specimen consisted of cultured CD8+ T cells from PBMCs, obtained from culture after CMV antigen stimulation. Source of these receptors: a human donor in good health (CMV status not recorded). Some clones in this sample may be carry-over from other donors' samples. The CDR3 runs from the conserved cysteine through the conserved F or W. The D gene is left open where the match is weak. The size of a clone is reported for some rows only, either as once, few or many, or as a class for expanded clones.

J gene | clone size | V gene | D gene | CDR3 protein | CDR3 DNA
TRBJ1-5 | few | TRBV4-1 | NA | CASSQRRGGNQPQHF | TGCGCCAGCAGCCAACGGAGGGGTGGAAATCAGCCCCAGCATTTT
TRBJ2-1 | few | TRBV6-2/TRBV6-3 | TRBD2 | CASSFSGGAKNEQFF | TGTGCCAGCAGTTTCAGCGGGGGGGCCAAGAATGAGCAGTTCTTC
TRBJ1-1 | NA | TRBV27 | NA | CASSSYGAGEAFF | TGTGCCAGCAGTAGCTATGGGGCTGGAGAAGCTTTCTTT
TRBJ2-3 | few | TRBV6-1 | NA | CASSELGFTDTQYF | TGTGCCAGCAGTGAACTTGGCTTCACAGATACGCAGTATTTT
TRBJ2-1 | NA | TRBV6-2/TRBV6-3 | NA | CASSYSSTRGSYNEQFF | TGTGCCAGCAGTTACTCTAGCACCCGAGGGTCCTACAATGAGCAGTTCTTC
TRBJ1-2 | few | TRBV7-8 | NA | CASSLEGTAISF | TGTGCCAGCAGCTTAGAAGGGACGGCGATCTCCTTC
TRBJ1-2 | many | TRBV7-2 | TRBD1 | CASSPGQGVYGYTF | TGTGCCAGCAGCCCGGGACAGGGCGTCTATGGCTACACCTTC
TRBJ1-2 | NA | TRBV28 | NA | CATPLPEGGYGYTF | TGTGCCACCCCCCTTCCGGAGGGGGGGTATGGCTACACCTTC
TRBJ2-1 | NA | TRBV6-6 | TRBD2 | CAYGGDNEQFF | TGTGCCTACGGGGGGGACAATGAGCAGTTCTTC
TRBJ2-2 | NA | TRBV6-1 | NA | CASTPRGSGELFF | TGTGCCAGCACCCCTCGGGGGAGCGGGGAGCTGTTTTTT
TRBJ1-1 | NA | TRBV11-2 | TRBD1 | CASSLAQNRGASEAFF | TGTGCCAGCAGCTTAGCTCAAAACAGGGGGGCATCGGAAGCTTTCTTT
TRBJ2-1 | NA | TRBV7-9 | TRBD1 | CASTRQGTLTEQFF | TGTGCCAGCACCCGACAGGGGACGCTCACTGAGCAGTTCTTC
TRBJ2-7 | NA | TRBV4-2 | NA | CASSQEIQGWGEQYF | TGTGCCAGCAGCCAAGAGATACAGGGCTGGGGCGAGCAGTACTTC
TRBJ1-2 | NA | TRBV9 | NA | CASTARGDGYTF | TGTGCCAGCACCGCTCGAGGAGATGGCTACACCTTC
TRBJ2-7 | NA | TRBV3-1 | NA | CASSPRDLSSYEQYF | TGTGCCAGCAGCCCCCGGGACTTGAGCTCCTACGAGCAGTACTTC
TRBJ2-1 | NA | TRBV7-6 | TRBD2 | CASSLEPGLAGPSSYNEQFF | TGTGCCAGCAGCTTAGAACCAGGACTAGCGGGGCCTAGCTCCTACAATGAGCAGTTCTTC
TRBJ2-5 | once | TRBV7-4 | TRBD1 | CASSPRDSPQETQYF | TGTGCCAGCAGCCCCCGGGACAGCCCCCAAGAGACCCAGTACTTC
TRBJ1-5 | few | TRBV28 | NA | CASSTGQYSNQPQHF | TGTGCCAGCAGTACCGGACAGTATAGCAATCAGCCCCAGCATTTT
TRBJ1-6 | many | TRBV7-6 | NA | CASSPSGGDSPLHF | TGTGCCAGCAGCCCTTCTGGGGGTGACTCACCCCTCCACTTT
TRBJ1-1 | many | TRBV27 | NA | CASSPFQGRNTEAFF | TGTGCCAGCAGTCCCTTCCAGGGGAGGAACACTGAAGCTTTCTTT
TRBJ2-7 | many | TRBV12-3/TRBV12-4 | NA | CASSFLGDDEQYF | TGTGCCAGCAGTTTCTTAGGGGACGACGAGCAGTACTTC
TRBJ2-1 | few | TRBV7-9 | TRBD1 | CASSRGTGTLGEQFF | TGTGCCAGCAGCCGAGGGACAGGGACCCTTGGTGAGCAGTTCTTC
TRBJ2-1 | many | TRBV7-6 | NA | CASSSGGPYEQFF | TGTGCCAGCAGCTCAGGGGGGCCGTATGAGCAGTTCTTC
TRBJ1-1 | NA | TRBV10-2 | NA | CASSVRATEAFF | TGTGCCAGCAGTGTCCGGGCTACTGAAGCTTTCTTT
TRBJ2-1 | NA | TRBV19 | NA | CASSIDAKAYNEQFF | TGTGCCAGTAGTATAGATGCGAAAGCCTACAATGAGCAGTTCTTC
TRBJ2-7 | NA | TRBV7-9 | NA | CASSSGQSKGEQYF | TGTGCCAGCAGCTCGGGACAATCCAAGGGCGAGCAGTACTTC
TRBJ2-5 | NA | TRBV6-5 | NA | CASTGQYLETQYF | TGTGCCAGCACTGGACAGTACTTGGAGACCCAGTACTTC
TRBJ2-2 | NA | TRBV28 | NA | CASKQGYGELFF | TGTGCCAGTAAACAGGGATACGGGGAGCTGTTTTTT
TRBJ1-5 | many | TRBV12-3/TRBV12-4 | NA | CASSLYRDQPQHF | TGTGCCAGCAGCCTATACAGAGATCAGCCCCAGCATTTT
TRBJ2-3 | NA | TRBV15 | TRBD1 | CATSREGQGTLTDTQYF | TGTGCCACCAGCAGAGAGGGACAGGGAACCCTCACAGATACGCAGTATTTT
TRBJ2-1 | NA | TRBV2 | TRBD2 | CASSEYGGGPRNEQFF | TGTGCCAGCAGTGAATACGGGGGGGGGCCGCGGAATGAGCAGTTCTTC
TRBJ2-2 | few | TRBV14 | NA | CASSQDFGLNTGELFF | TGTGCCAGCAGCCAAGATTTCGGCCTCAACACCGGGGAGCTGTTTTTT
TRBJ2-2 | NA | TRBV6-1 | TRBD1 | CANMDRDRVVGELFF | TGTGCCAACATGGACCGGGACAGGGTGGTCGGGGAGCTGTTTTTT
TRBJ1-6 | once | TRBV9 | NA | CASSVGGGSPLHF | TGTGCCAGCAGCGTAGGAGGGGGGTCACCCCTCCACTTT
TRBJ1-3 | NA | TRBV2 | NA | CASSKKTADSGNTIYF | TGTGCCAGCAGTAAAAAGACGGCGGACTCTGGAAACACCATATATTTT
TRBJ1-1 | many | TRBV7-2 | TRBD1 | CASTKGARTEAFF | TGTGCCAGCACAAAGGGGGCGAGGACTGAAGCTTTCTTT
TRBJ1-5 | NA | TRBV6-1 | NA | CASSERPDYSNQPQHF | TGTGCCAGCAGTGAACGTCCGGACTATAGCAATCAGCCCCAGCATTTT
TRBJ2-6 | NA | TRBV12-3/TRBV12-4 | TRBD1 | CASSQTGYTGANVLTF | TGTGCCAGCAGCCAGACAGGGTATACTGGGGCCAACGTCCTGACTTTC
TRBJ1-1 | few | TRBV3-1 | NA | CASSQEGGEKTEAFF | TGTGCCAGCAGCCAAGAAGGAGGGGAGAAGACTGAAGCTTTCTTT
TRBJ2-5 | few | TRBV7-6 | TRBD2 | CASSRPSGGETQYF | TGTGCCAGCAGCCGTCCCTCGGGAGGAGAGACCCAGTACTTC
TRBJ1-6 | few | TRBV7-2 | NA | CASSLLDRRHSPLHF | TGTGCCAGCAGCCTCCTAGACAGGCGACATTCACCCCTCCACTTT
TRBJ1-2 | few | TRBV20-1 | NA | CSARDAGVRGYGYTF | TGCAGTGCTAGAGATGCAGGGGTCCGTGGCTATGGCTACACCTTC
TRBJ1-5 | once | TRBV6-5 | NA | CASGHRKNQPQHF | TGTGCCTCGGGACACAGGAAAAATCAGCCCCAGCATTTT
TRBJ1-2 | few | TRBV6-1 | NA | CASSYGGFNGYTF | TGTGCCAGCAGTTATGGTGGGTTTAATGGCTACACCTTC
TRBJ1-5 | many | TRBV7-8 | TRBD1 | CASSSIDRANQPQHF | TGTGCCAGCAGCTCTATAGACAGGGCTAATCAGCCCCAGCATTTT
TRBJ2-2 | once | TRBV25-1 | NA | CASSVSGAGGELFF | TGTGCCAGCAGTGTATCGGGGGCCGGCGGGGAGCTGTTTTTT
TRBJ2-7 | NA | TRBV6-6 | TRBD2 | CASSDPIAGEPYEQYF | TGTGCCAGCAGTGACCCAATAGCGGGGGAACCCTACGAGCAGTACTTC
TRBJ2-1 | few | TRBV28 | NA | CASSFRAPGGDEQFF | TGTGCCAGCAGTTTTCGTGCTCCCGGGGGAGATGAGCAGTTCTTC
TRBJ2-5 | NA | TRBV11-1 | NA | CASSYPTGLLGETQYF | TGTGCCAGCTCCTATCCCACGGGACTCTTGGGGGAGACCCAGTACTTC
TRBJ1-2 | NA | TRBV6-6 | NA | CASSYSTLAYGYTF | TGTGCCAGCAGTTATTCAACATTAGCCTATGGCTACACCTTC
TRBJ2-7 | NA | TRBV6-6 | NA | CASSGTDTYEQYF | TGTGCCAGCAGTGGGACGGATACCTACGAGCAGTACTTC
TRBJ2-3 | NA | TRBV9 | NA | CASSGGTPLTDTQYF | TGTGCCAGCAGCGGGGGGACTCCCCTCACAGATACGCAGTATTTT